This T cell receptor (beta chain) was retrieved from a study of T-cell memory formation after mild COVID-19 (dated by TCRdb to the early 2020s). Regarding the study in general: TCR sequence clusters from the two donors were found to be largely donor specific. Longitudinal TCRalpha and TCRbeta repertoire sequencing tracked T-cell clones expanding and contracting after mild COVID-19 in two donors. Two young, previously healthy adult volunteers, one female and one male, were included in the cohort.

Sequencing was performed on an Illumina NovaSeq 6000. TCRalpha and TCRbeta cDNA libraries were built by 5'RACE with constant-segment primers, adding sample barcodes and unique molecular identifiers. RNA was extracted from every sample with Trizol reagent. Library amplification was performed in two PCR steps, and a second sample barcode and Illumina TruSeq adapters were introduced in the second step. The libraries were sequenced on an Illumina NovaSeq using 2 x 150 bp paired-end reads. Per the original workflow: With migec v1.2.7, reads were demultiplexed and then collapsed into UMI-guided consensus sequences. Using mixcr v2.1.11, the UMI consensuses were aligned to TRA and TRB V and J templates and assembled into clonotypes. Clonotypes were classified as expanded or contracted when called significant by both edgeR and NoisET, with noise models trained on biological replicates. For edgeR calls, a false discovery rate-adjusted p below 0.01 and a log2 fold-change threshold of 1 were applied. PCA with hierarchical clustering of max-normalized trajectories of the 1000 most abundant clonotypes was used as exploratory dynamics analysis. Each responding clone was given a CD4 or CD8 phenotype based on the CD4+ and CD8+ repertoires, which had been sequenced separately. TCRdb applied fastp at Q25 and MiXCR to the public reads, then kept only in-frame beta chains. Identical CDR3 protein sequences are pooled into one entry, listed with their most common genes and DNA. The V and J calls, along with clone size, are taken from TCRdb and not from the paper's own processing. For this sample there are some 150,000 distinct CDR3 sequences; around 15% appear just once. The leading ten clones occupy under 30% of the sample.

CDR1 LGHNA and CDR2 YSLEER were looked up in the germline V gene. The V and J ends are trimmed by 0 bases and 2 bases, leaving 10 bases between them. The CDR3 contains 15 residues, cysteine and phenylalanine counted. Just the 45-base CDR3 DNA is kept, in frame starting at base 1. The research as a whole found: The second-wave clones that peaked on day 37 were not confirmed to be SARS-CoV-2 specific. Contracting CD4+ clones turned up mainly in the CM and EM memory subsets, whereas EMRA was where CD8+ clones were enriched. Some responding clones were found in pre-infection memory, which suggests that pre-existing cross-reactive memory T cells took part in the SARS-CoV-2 response. Only two mild cases were covered by the study, and larger cohorts that include severe cases with pre-infection samples were considered necessary. From day 15 to 85, contracting clones showed balanced CD4/CD8 phenotypes, whereas a second wave of clones that expanded from day 15 to 37 leaned towards CD4+.

Ficoll-Paque density gradient centrifugation was used to isolate PBMCs. This clonotype was detected ten times or more. Its specific antigen is unknown. Base qualities are not at hand, and no much larger clone is one base apart. The V and J segments used are TRBV4-3 and TRBJ2-5; no D gene call is confident. The material sequenced was PBMCs or a T cell subset sorted from them (not recorded which). The TCR comes from an adult woman who had mild COVID-19 (a few samples of this study predate the infection). The sample titles of this study are shuffled in the database, so cell type and time point are left out; the donor was told from shared clones. The encoded CDR3 is CASSQDGLGQETQYF. In nucleotides, the sequence is TGCGCCAGCAGCCAAGATGGATTGGGGCAAGAGACCCAGTACTTC.